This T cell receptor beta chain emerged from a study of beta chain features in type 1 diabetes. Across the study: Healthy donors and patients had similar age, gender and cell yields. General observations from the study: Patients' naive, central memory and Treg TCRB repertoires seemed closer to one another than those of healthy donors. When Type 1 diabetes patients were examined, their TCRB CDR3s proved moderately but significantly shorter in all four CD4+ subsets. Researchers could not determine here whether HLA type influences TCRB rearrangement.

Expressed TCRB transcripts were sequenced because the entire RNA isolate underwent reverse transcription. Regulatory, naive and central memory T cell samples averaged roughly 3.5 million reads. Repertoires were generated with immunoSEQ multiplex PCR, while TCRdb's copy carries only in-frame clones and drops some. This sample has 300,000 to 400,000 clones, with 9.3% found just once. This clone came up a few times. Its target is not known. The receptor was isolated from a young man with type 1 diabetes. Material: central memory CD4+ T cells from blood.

The CDR3 coding sequence is TGTGCCAGCAGCTTCGGGGACAGGGGATTAGCCAAAAACATTCAGTACTTC. It encodes CASSFGDRGLAKNIQYF. The V and J genes are TRBV5-4 and TRBJ2-4; 10 bases fit TRBD1. Trimming removed 2 bases from V and 0 bases from J; junction bases left unmatched: 5. CDR1 and CDR2 from the germline V gene are SGHNT and YYREEE (reference sequence). The CDR3 loop spans 17 amino acids. Full variable domain (outside the CDR3, taken from reference TRBV5-4 and TRBJ2-4): ETGVTQSPTHLIKTRGQQVTLRCSSQSGHNTVSWYQQALGQGPQFIFQYYREEENGRGNFPPRFSGLQFPNYSSELNVNALELDDSALYLCASSFGDRGLAKNIQYFGAGTRLSVL.